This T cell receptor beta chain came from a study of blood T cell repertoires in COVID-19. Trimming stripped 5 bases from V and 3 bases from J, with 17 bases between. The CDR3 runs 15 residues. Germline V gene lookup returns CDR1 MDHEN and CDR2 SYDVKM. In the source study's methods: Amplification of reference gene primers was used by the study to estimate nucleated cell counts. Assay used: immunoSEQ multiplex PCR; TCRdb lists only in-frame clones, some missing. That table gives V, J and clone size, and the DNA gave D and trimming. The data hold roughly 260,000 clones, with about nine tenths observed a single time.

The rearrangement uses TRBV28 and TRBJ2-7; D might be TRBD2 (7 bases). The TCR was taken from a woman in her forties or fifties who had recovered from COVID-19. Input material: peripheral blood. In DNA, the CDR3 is TGTGCCAGCAGTCCCGGGGGGCGACCGAGCTACGAGCAGTACTTC. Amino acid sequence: CASSPGGRPSYEQYF.